One T cell receptor beta chain is described in this entry. Isolation of CD8+ and CD4+ T cells was performed negatively, whereas enrichment of TEMRA cells was done by FACS. Random hexamers were used to reverse transcribe an amount of about 0.45 to 1 ug RNA. TCRdb independently ran MiXCR on the immunoSEQ multiplex PCR reads; one entry per CDR3 protein. The repertoire has around 130,000 distinct CDR3 sequences, approximately 89% of them found once; the top ten carry under 0.25%. CDR3 length: 14 residues. CDR1 and CDR2 (germline): MNHEY, SMNVEV (reference sequence). Trimming left V 5 bases short and J 0 bases short, with 9 bases between. This record comes from a study of CD8 T cells in Susac syndrome.

This clonotype was obtained from a human donor with multiple sclerosis. The chain carries TRBV27 and TRBJ2-3, with D hard to call. Sequencing used CD8+ T cells from PBMCs. The CDR3 region is CASSDELSTDTQYF. The CDR3 region has the DNA TGTGCCAGCAGTGACGAATTGAGCACAGATACGCAGTATTTT.